The 4 T cell receptor beta chains in this list originate from one sample, sequenced in a study of blood T cell repertoires in COVID-19. Here immunoSEQ multiplex PCR was the method, and the copy in TCRdb shows in-frame clones only, minus some. Of some 270,000 clones listed, 70% to 90% are singletons. Input material: PBMCs or T cells enriched from blood (not recorded which). Receptors were obtained from a woman aged 50 to 65 who had been exposed to COVID-19.

The rearrangement uses TRBV3-1 (or the pseudogene TRBV3-2) and TRBJ2-5; 15 bases map to TRBD2. Germline CDR1 is LGHDT and CDR2 is YNNKEL (reference sequence). Germline trimming cut 1 base from V and 1 base from J; bases unmatched to any gene: 4. There are 18 residues in the CDR3. The chain's CDR3 is CASSQAGLAGGFQETQYF. The CDR3 nucleotides read TGTGCCAGCAGCCAAGCTGGACTAGCGGGGGGGTTCCAAGAGACCCAGTACTTC.

The chain is built from TRBV28 and TRBJ1-1; D ambiguous. The germline V gene has CDR1 MDHEN and CDR2 SYDVKM. The ends were cut back, 6 bases at V and 1 base at J, with 9 bases in the middle. CDR3 length: 13 amino acids. As DNA, the CDR3 is TGTGCCAGCAGCCCGTCTCCGAACACTGAAGCTTTCTTT. This sequence encodes CASSPSPNTEAFF.

The chain uses TRBV28 and TRBJ2-1; 11 nucleotides match TRBD2. V lost 6 bases and J lost 3; bases outside the gene matches: 13. Germline loops: CDR1 MDHEN, CDR2 SYDVKM. The CDR3 totals 18 residues. The CDR3 loop is CASRLRSTGTSGYNEQFF. CDR3 coding DNA: TGTGCCAGCAGGCTCCGATCGACCGGGACTAGCGGCTACAATGAGCAGTTCTTC. The complete variable domain, with remaining parts taken from reference TRBV28 and TRBJ2-1, reads DVKVTQSSRYLVKRTGEKVFLECVQDMDHENMFWYRQDPGLGLRLIYFSYDVKMKEKGDIPEGYSVSREKKERFSLILESASTNQTSMYLCASRLRSTGTSGYNEQFFGPGTRLTVL.

This chain uses TRBV19 with TRBJ2-1; D unresolved. Germline-derived CDR1 and CDR2 are LNHDA and SQIVND (reference sequence). Trimming pared 5 bases from V and 0 bases from J, leaving 17 bases between. This CDR3 region has 17 residues. The CDR3 reads CASSPRVAAYSYNEQFF. The CDR3 bases are TGTGCCAGTAGTCCCCGGGTAGCAGCATACTCCTACAATGAGCAGTTCTTC. Using reference TRBV19 and TRBJ2-1 for the parts outside the CDR3, the full variable domain is DGGITQSPKYLFRKEGQNVTLSCEQNLNHDAMYWYRQDPGQGLRLIYYSQIVNDFQKGDIAEGYSVSREKKESFPLTVTSAQKNPTAFYLCASSPRVAAYSYNEQFFGPGTRLTVL.